Shown below are 5 T cell receptor beta chains from a single sample sequenced in a study of T cell responses to AZD1222 COVID-19 vaccine. Sequenced by immunoSEQ multiplex PCR; TCRdb stores in-frame clones only, minus some. The profile shows about 130,000 clones, approximately 89% of them singletons. The sequencing used peripheral blood, collected on day 0 of AZD1222 vaccination. Receptor source: an adult in good health.

V gene TRBV30 combines with J gene TRBJ2-1; 13 bases match TRBD2. The germline V gene has CDR1 GTSNPN and CDR2 SVGIG (reference sequence). The CDR3 is 16 amino acids. V shed 2 bases and J 2 bases; nucleotides not matched to a gene: 3. Here the CDR3 DNA reads TGTGCCTGGAGTACTAGCGGGGGGGTCGCCTACAATGAGCAGTTCTTC. This codes for CAWSTSGGVAYNEQFF.

The sample holds a few counts of this clone. The chain uses TRBV7-6 and TRBJ1-1; no clear D gene. V gave up 0 bases and J gave up 1 base, with 9 bases separating them. The germline V gene has CDR1 SGHVS and CDR2 FNYEAQ. This CDR3 spans 15 amino acids. The CDR3 here is CASSLAPVRNTEAFF. The CDR3 nucleotides are TGTGCCAGCAGCTTAGCGCCAGTCAGGAACACTGAAGCTTTCTTT.

The V call is TRBV9, the J call TRBJ1-3; D uncertain. The CDR3 sequence is 15 residues long. V lost 0 bases, J lost 0 bases, and 7 bases lay in between. In germline, CDR1 is SGDLS, CDR2 YYNGEE. This CDR3 reads CASSVGVDSGNTIYF. CDR3 nucleotides: TGTGCCAGCAGCGTAGGTGTGGACTCTGGAAACACCATATATTTT.

This chain links TRBV18 with TRBJ2-6, with TRBD1 as a possible D gene (5 bases). Germline V lookup: CDR1 KGHSH, CDR2 LQKENI. V lost 3 bases and J 7 bases, leaving 7 bases between the germline ends. This CDR3 comprises 13 residues. The CDR3 bases are TGTGCCAGCTCACCTACAGGAGCCAACGTCCTGACTTTC. Residues: CASSPTGANVLTF. The full variable domain, in which reference TRBV18 and TRBJ2-6 provide the parts outside the CDR3, is NAGVMQNPRHLVRRRGQEARLRCSPMKGHSHVYWYRQLPEEGLKFMVYLQKENIIDESGMPKERFSAEFPKEGPSILRIQQVVRGDSAAYFCASSPTGANVLTFGAGSRLTVL.

The genes are TRBV5-8 and TRBJ1-5; the D is unclear. Looked up from germline, CDR1 is SGHTS and CDR2 is YDEGEE. The V end lost 1 base, the J end lost 1 base, and 9 bases lay between the germline ends. The CDR3 loop spans 15 amino acids. In DNA, the CDR3 is TGTGCCAGCAGCTTGTGGGCGGTGAGCAATCAGCCCCAGCATTTT. The encoded protein is CASSLWAVSNQPQHF.